Listed below are T cell receptor beta chains from one sample, sequenced in a study of vaccination effects on CD4 cells after COVID-19. This table comes from immunoSEQ multiplex PCR, and its TCRdb copy is limited to in-frame clones, with some not included. The table lists more than 65,000 clones, 80% to 85% of them singletons. For these receptors, no antigen is known. The material sequenced was CD4+ T cells from PBMCs cultured with HCoV-229E spike peptides, taken after COVID-19 vaccination. Receptors originate from a human donor who received a COVID-19 vaccine. Each CDR3 is given with its conserved first and last residue. Not every row has a clone size; where given, it reads once, few, many or a size class.

abundance,j_gene,v_gene,CDR3aa
NA,TRBJ1-2,TRBV20-1,CSASPEGRGFSYGYTF
NA,TRBJ2-2,TRBV30,CAWSFGRTFNTGELFF
NA,TRBJ2-3,TRBV3-1/TRBV3-2,CASSPTGRDTQYF
NA,TRBJ1-5,TRBV6-6,CASSYRDSGSNQPQHF
NA,TRBJ2-3,TRBV4-1,CASSQVPGADTQYF
NA,TRBJ2-4,TRBV28,CASSPMTGGNIQYF
NA,TRBJ1-2,TRBV5-3,CARSLGGESYTF
NA,TRBJ1-1,TRBV7-3,CASSLTKANTEAFF
once,TRBJ2-1,TRBV7-3,CASSPYSAELFF
NA,TRBJ1-6,TRBV27,CASCRGGLDSPLHF
NA,TRBJ2-1,TRBV7-2,CASSLQGAYNEQFF
NA,TRBJ2-2,TRBV24-1,CATSDFGQGKNGELFF
NA,TRBJ2-2,TRBV30,CAWSPFTRGNTGELFF
NA,TRBJ2-3,TRBV7-2,CASSPAGGSTDTQYF
NA,TRBJ1-2,TRBV30,CAWSVSYLYGYTF
NA,TRBJ2-2,TRBV5-1,CASSYLGGTNTGELFF
NA,TRBJ2-3,TRBV19,CASSMGSGVGTDTQYF
once,TRBJ1-3,TRBV19,CASSTDSSGNTIYF
NA,TRBJ1-4,TRBV18,CASSAGTGDEKLFF
NA,TRBJ2-3,TRBV11-1,CASSLSWQGSTDTQYF
NA,TRBJ2-1,TRBV7-2,CASSYNFISYNEQFF
NA,TRBJ2-5,TRBV24-1,CATSGPQETQYF
NA,TRBJ1-4,TRBV30,CAWSVGRQGWEKLFF
NA,TRBJ1-6,TRBV6-2/TRBV6-3,CASSYLDQSPLHF